The 21 T cell receptor beta chains below were found in one sample sequenced in a study of T-cell reconstitution after alpha-beta-depleted transplantation in children. Unique molecular identifiers featured in how the TCRbeta library was prepared. Each CDR3 protein is one row after TCRdb ran MiXCR on the PCR reads. The table includes about a million distinct CDR3 sequences, about 31% detected once. The starting material was PBMCs, mostly from graft donor cells, obtained 360 days after TCRalphabeta/CD19-depleted stem cell transplant. Receptor source: a boy in the first two years of life who had a stem cell transplant for SCID, so the T cells may come from the graft donor.

The V call is TRBV5-1, the J call TRBJ2-2; D is ambiguous. This CDR3 has 13 amino acids. Between the trimmed V and J ends, which lost 9 bases and 2 bases, there was a span of 11 bases. Germline V gene lookup returns CDR1 SGHRS and CDR2 YFSETQ. In DNA, the CDR3 is TGCGCCACCGGCGTTCTAAACACCGGGGAGCTGTTTTTT. It codes for CATGVLNTGELFF.

There are a few counts of this clonotype. The rearrangement joins TRBV20-1 to TRBJ2-7, with 9 bases lining up with TRBD1. This CDR3 has 16 residues. Germline-derived CDR1 and CDR2 are DFQATT and SNEGSKA (reference sequence). V shed 3 bases, J shed 3 bases, and the junction held 12 bases outside the gene matches. CDR3 bases: TGCAGTGCTAGGGGACAGGGATCGATGGGCATCTACGAGCAGTACTTC. Translation gives CSARGQGSMGIYEQYF.

This clonotype was recorded a few times. The J gene is TRBJ2-3, the V gene TRBV28; no clear D gene. Trimming cost V 6 bases and J 0 bases, with 16 bases left between them. The CDR3 has 16 amino acids. The germline gives CDR1 MDHEN, CDR2 SYDVKM. The CDR3 protein is CASRPLTLPSTDTQYF. In nucleotides, the CDR3 is TGTGCCAGCAGACCCCTGACACTTCCTAGCACAGATACGCAGTATTTT.

This clonotype was counted between two and nine times. This chain uses TRBV29-1 with TRBJ2-7; 7 bases line up with TRBD2. The germline V gene encodes CDR1 SQVTM and CDR2 ANQGSEA. The CDR3 sequence is 14 residues long. With V trimmed by 5 bases and J by 2 bases, 9 bases remained unmatched. In DNA form, the CDR3 reads TGCAGCGTTCGATTCTCAGGGACTACCTACGAGCAGTACTTC. This gives the protein CSVRFSGTTYEQYF.

The J gene is TRBJ2-1, the V gene TRBV20-1, with unresolved D. The ends were cut back, 1 base at V and 4 bases at J, with 5 bases in the middle. Per the germline V gene, CDR1 is DFQATT and CDR2 is SNEGSKA (reference sequence). This CDR3 region has 12 residues. The CDR3 coding sequence is TGCAGTGCTAGAGCCCCATACAATGAGCAGTTCTTC. This translates into CSARAPYNEQFF.

This clonotype was counted only a few times. This rearrangement joins TRBV5-1 to TRBJ2-3, with 9 bases identical to TRBD1. CDR1 SGHRS and CDR2 YFSETQ come from the germline V gene. The CDR3 spans 20 residues. V was pared by 5 bases and J by 3 bases, with 22 bases of the junction left unmatched. CDR3 nucleotide sequence: TGCGCCAGCAGTCGTCCCGGGACAGGGTCAGGCCTTATTCCTACAGATACGCAGTATTTT. Translation gives CASSRPGTGSGLIPTDTQYF. Based on the CDR3 plus reference TRBV5-1 and TRBJ2-3, the full variable domain is KAGVTQTPRYLIKTRGQQVTLSCSPISGHRSVSWYQQTPGQGLQFLFEYFSETQRNKGNFPGRFSGRQFSNSRSEMNVSTLELGDSALYLCASSRPGTGSGLIPTDTQYFGPGTRLTVL.

The chain carries TRBV6-2 or TRBV6-3 and TRBJ2-7; no clear D gene. Trimming left V 0 bases short and J 4 bases short, with 4 bases between. The CDR3 consists of 12 residues. Germline V gives CDR1 MNHEY, CDR2 SVGEGT. Written as DNA, the CDR3 is TGTGCCAGCAGTTACTCGATGTACGAGCAGTACTTC. It codes for CASSYSMYEQYF.

This clonotype was seen a handful of times. This CDR3 reads CASSQDPRGSSYEQYF. The DNA for the CDR3 is TGCGCCAGCAGCCAAGATCCCAGGGGCTCCTCCTACGAGCAGTACTTC. The chain employs TRBV4-1 and TRBJ2-7, with TRBD1 as a possible D gene (6 bases). From germline, CDR1 is MGHRA and CDR2 YSYEKL. The CDR3 covers 16 residues. Trimming removed 0 bases from V and 0 bases from J, with 12 bases in between.

The rearrangement joins TRBV12-3 or TRBV12-4 to TRBJ2-7; 7 bases are a match to TRBD1. CDR3 length equals 15 residues. Trimming took 3 bases from V and 2 from J; bases not matched to a gene: 7. CDR3 loop: CASSLFRQGPYEQYF. In DNA, the CDR3 is TGTGCCAGCAGTTTGTTCCGACAGGGCCCCTACGAGCAGTACTTC.

This clonotype has just a few counts. The J gene is TRBJ1-4, the V gene TRBV24-1; D is ambiguous. CDR3 size: 12 residues. Germline lookup yields CDR1 KGHDR and CDR2 SFDVKD. V lost 3 bases and J 8 bases, leaving 6 bases between the germline ends. The CDR3 reads CATSDTAEKLFF. DNA for the CDR3: TGTGCCACCAGTGATACGGCGGAAAAACTGTTTTTT.

This clonotype was seen once. This rearrangement joins TRBV12-3 or TRBV12-4 to TRBJ2-7, with 15 bases matching TRBD2. The CDR3 extends over 16 amino acids. The junction had 4 bases not matched to a gene; V was cut back by 5 bases and J by 2 bases. The CDR3 loop reads CASSIRTSGGAYEQYF. The CDR3 DNA sequence: TGTGCCAGCAGTATCAGGACTAGCGGGGGGGCCTACGAGCAGTACTTC.

This chain's CDR3 is CASSYYPDTEAFF. Written as DNA, the CDR3 is TGTGCCAGCAGTTACTATCCGGACACTGAAGCTTTCTTT. The chain recombines TRBV6-2 or TRBV6-3 with TRBJ1-1, with D unclear. CDR1 and CDR2 from the germline V gene are MNHEY and SVGEGT. Deletions cut 1 base from V and 3 bases from J, with 6 bases between. The CDR3 length is 13 residues.

V and J are TRBV20-1 and TRBJ1-4, with D possibly being TRBD1 (5 bases). The V gene's germline CDR1 is DFQATT and CDR2 SNEGSKA (reference sequence). V lost 3 bases and J lost 6, with 8 bases in between. This CDR3 has 12 amino acids. CDR3 region: CSASGGDEKLFF. CDR3 DNA sequence: TGCAGTGCTAGCGGGGGTGATGAAAAACTGTTTTTT.

This chain uses TRBV6-2 or TRBV6-3 with TRBJ2-3, with TRBD2 matching over 10 bases. The CDR3 length is 20 residues. Germline V gene lookup returns CDR1 MNHEY and CDR2 SVGEGT. Trimming took 2 bases from V and 4 from J; bases not matched to a gene: 18. This CDR3 reads CASSYQSSSASGGAADTQYF. The CDR3 nucleotides read TGTGCCAGCAGTTACCAATCCTCGTCCGCCAGCGGGGGGGCAGCAGATACGCAGTATTTT.

The sample holds a few counts of this clonotype. The chain is built from TRBV12-3 or TRBV12-4 and TRBJ1-5; 8 bases fit TRBD1. The CDR3 contains 16 residues. V trimming: 3 bases; J trimming: 4 bases; junction bases outside the gene matches: 8. Here the CDR3 DNA reads TGTGCCAGCAGTTTCTCGGGACAGGCCCGTAATCAGCCCCAGCATTTT. Protein sequence: CASSFSGQARNQPQHF.

The chain recombines TRBV12-3 or TRBV12-4 with TRBJ2-3, with TRBD1 as a possible D gene (6 bases). The CDR3 runs 16 residues. Trimming took 5 bases from V and 2 from J, leaving 17 bases between them. The CDR3 nucleotides read TGTGCCAGCAGTATTCGGGACAAAGACCTCACAGATACGCAGTATTTT. Amino acid sequence: CASSIRDKDLTDTQYF.

The rearrangement uses TRBV5-1 and TRBJ2-1; possibly TRBD1 for D (7 bases). V was shortened by 7 bases and J by 7 bases, with 15 bases between the two germline ends. The CDR3 spans 13 residues. The germline V gene encodes CDR1 SGHRS and CDR2 YFSETQ. The DNA for the CDR3 is TGCGCCAGCGGTCCAGGGGGGTTTAATGAGCAGTTCTTC. Protein product: CASGPGGFNEQFF.

This clonotype was recorded a few times. J is TRBJ1-2 and V is TRBV20-1; maybe TRBD1 (6 bases). This CDR3 spans 12 amino acids. Germline V CDR1 and CDR2: DFQATT, SNEGSKA (reference sequence). Deletions cut 6 bases from V and 4 bases from J, with 12 bases between. CDR3 DNA: TGCAGTGCAATCACAGGGATCTATGGCTACACCTTC. Translated, it gives CSAITGIYGYTF.

The rearrangement uses TRBV10-3 and TRBJ2-7, with TRBD2 as a possible D gene (7 bases). Between the trimmed V and J ends, which lost 7 bases and 2 bases, there was a span of 18 bases. CDR1 and CDR2 from the germline V gene are ENHRY and SYGVKD. The CDR3 consists of 15 residues. CDR3 loop: CAIMAGGGRTYEQYF. The CDR3 bases are TGTGCCATCATGGCCGGCGGGGGCCGTACCTACGAGCAGTACTTC.

This clonotype was seen a handful of times. This chain uses TRBV6-1 with TRBJ1-5; no firm D call. There are 11 residues in the CDR3. Germline CDR1 is MNHNS and CDR2 is SASEGT. The ends were cut back, 2 bases at V and 13 bases at J, with 9 bases in the middle. The CDR3 loop is CASSESRLQHF. The DNA for the CDR3 is TGTGCCAGCAGTGAATCGAGGTTACAGCATTTT.

The J gene is TRBJ2-5, the V gene TRBV12-3 or TRBV12-4; no clear D gene. V dropped 4 bases and J dropped 1 base, with 7 bases sitting between them. There are 13 residues in the CDR3. CDR3 in amino acids: CASSYLIQETQYF. CDR3 nucleotide sequence: TGTGCCAGCAGTTATTTGATCCAAGAGACCCAGTACTTC.